The rows below give T cell receptor beta chains drawn from one sample of a study of blood T cells in healthy people across ages. TCRdb reprocessed the 5' RACE reads with MiXCR, giving one entry per CDR3 protein. The profile covers about 1.8 million distinct CDR3 sequences, with roughly 50% appearing a single time and more than 2% taken by the ten largest. The sequenced material came from blood. The receptor set was obtained from a middle-aged woman in good health. CDR3s include the opening cysteine and the closing phenylalanine or tryptophan. D genes are given only for firm matches. Some rows have no size entry. The others give once, few or many, or a class for an expanded clone.

V	D	J	size	DNA	CDR3
TRBV7-9	TRBD1	TRBJ1-6	.	TGTGCCAGCAGCTCGATACAGGGGAATAATTCACCCCTCCACTTT	CASSSIQGNNSPLHF
TRBV9	.	TRBJ1-2	.	TGTGCCAGCAGCGTAAGGAGAGGGGACGTCGGGGGCTACACCTTC	CASSVRRGDVGGYTF
TRBV20-1	.	TRBJ2-7	few	TGCAGTGCCGAGGACAACAGGGTTGTCGAGCAGTACTTC	CSAEDNRVVEQYF
TRBV12-3/TRBV12-4	.	TRBJ2-7	.	TGTGCCAGCAGTTTGTCTAGCGACACCTACGAGCAGTACTTC	CASSLSSDTYEQYF
TRBV4-1	TRBD2	TRBJ2-3	.	TGCGCCAGCAGCCAAGAATCGCTAGCGGGCTCAGATACGCAGTATTTT	CASSQESLAGSDTQYF
TRBV4-2	.	TRBJ2-3	.	TGTGCCAGCAGCCAAGATGGAGCGGCTAGCACAGATACGCAGTATTTT	CASSQDGAASTDTQYF
TRBV27	.	TRBJ2-7	many	TGTGCCAGCAGTTTAAACAGGTTAACCTACGAGCAGTACTTC	CASSLNRLTYEQYF
TRBV28	.	TRBJ2-1	.	TGTGCCAGCAGTTCGGGGGCTCTATGCAATGAGCAGTTCTTC	CASSSGALCNEQFF
TRBV5-1	.	TRBJ2-7	.	TGCGCCAGCAGCTTGGCGGCGACTCCGTACGAGCAGTACTTC	CASSLAATPYEQYF
TRBV24-1	TRBD2	TRBJ2-3	.	TGTGCCACCAGTGATCGAGCGGGGGGGCAACCAGATACGCAGTATTTT	CATSDRAGGQPDTQYF
TRBV15	.	TRBJ2-5	.	TGTGCCACCAGGGACAGGACTATCCAAGAGACCCAGTACTTC	CATRDRTIQETQYF
TRBV20-1	.	TRBJ1-5	once	TGCAGTGTCAACAGGGTCGTGGGGCCCCAGCATTTT	CSVNRVVGPQHF
TRBV20-1	TRBD1	TRBJ1-5	.	TGCAGTGCAACCCAGGGGGCTAGAGACAATCAGCCCCAGCATTTT	CSATQGARDNQPQHF
TRBV20-1	.	TRBJ1-2	.	TGCAGTGCTAACCCACGGAGGGAACGTGGCTACACCTTC	CSANPRRERGYTF
TRBV5-1	TRBD2	TRBJ2-1	.	TGCGCCAGCAGCTTGTTTCTAGCGGGGGGTCGTGAGCAGTTCTTC	CASSLFLAGGREQFF
TRBV6-6	.	TRBJ1-1	.	TGTGCCAGCAGTTACTCGACTGGGGGCACTGAAGCTTTCTTT	CASSYSTGGTEAFF
TRBV20-1	.	TRBJ2-3	.	TGCAGTGCATCCCGGGGGACACAAGGTTCTTCTAGCACAGATACGCAGTATTTT	CSASRGTQGSSSTDTQYF
TRBV12-3/TRBV12-4	.	TRBJ2-1	.	TGTGCCAGCAGTTTAGTGGGGGAGAGTAAGTACAATGAGCAGTTCTTC	CASSLVGESKYNEQFF
TRBV4-2	TRBD1	TRBJ1-2	.	TGTGCCAGCAGCCAATACCGGGACAGTAACTATGGCTACACCTTC	CASSQYRDSNYGYTF
TRBV2	.	TRBJ1-5	once	TGTGCCAGCAACAAACAGGTTTCTAGCAATCAGCCCCAGCATTTT	CASNKQVSSNQPQHF
TRBV9	.	TRBJ2-5	.	TGTGCCAGCAGCGTAGACGCTAGCCAGGAGACCCAGTACTTC	CASSVDASQETQYF
TRBV7-9	.	TRBJ2-7	few	TGTGCCAGCAGCTTAGGGCAGGGGCCGATTACCTACGAGCAGTACTTC	CASSLGQGPITYEQYF